This passage covers 22 T cell receptor beta chains from one sample sequenced in a study of cytomegalovirus exposure and HLA in healthy donors. Amplification used 60 Vbeta primers and 13 Jbeta primers. Some clones are missing from TCRdb's copy, which holds only in-frame ones; the method was immunoSEQ multiplex PCR. This table has some 150,000 clones, roughly 80% appearing once. The sample taken for sequencing was PBMCs. Every receptor here comes from a woman aged 40 to 49 in good health and CMV-seropositive.

The chain is built from TRBV18 and TRBJ2-4; 8 bases are a match to TRBD2. V lost 2 bases and J lost 4; bases outside the gene matches: 4. CDR1 KGHSH and CDR2 LQKENI come from the germline V gene. CDR3 size: 15 residues. CDR3: CASSPFGGGKNIQYF. CDR3 DNA sequence: TGTGCCAGCTCACCATTCGGCGGGGGGAAAAACATTCAGTACTTC.

The V call is TRBV28, the J call TRBJ1-4; D unresolved. The CDR3 contains 16 residues. The germline V gene encodes CDR1 MDHEN and CDR2 SYDVKM. Between the trimmed V and J ends, which lost 2 bases and 5 bases, there was a span of 15 bases. The CDR3 loop is CASSLPLTGKNEKLFF. The CDR3 nucleotides read TGTGCCAGCAGTTTACCGCTGACGGGGAAAAATGAAAAACTGTTTTTT.

The V and J genes are TRBV2 and TRBJ2-3; 14 bases align to TRBD2. The CDR3 is 19 amino acids. The germline V gene has CDR1 SNHLY and CDR2 FYNNEI. Losses at the gene ends were 0 bases for V and 2 bases for J; bases not matched to a gene: 7. The CDR3 sequence: CASSEAPGTSGGNTDTQYF. The DNA of the CDR3 is TGTGCCAGCAGTGAAGCCCCTGGGACTAGCGGGGGAAACACAGATACGCAGTATTTT. Combining the CDR3 with reference TRBV2 and TRBJ2-3 gives the whole variable domain EPEVTQTPSHQVTQMGQEVILRCVPISNHLYFYWYRQILGQKVEFLVSFYNNEISEKSEIFDDQFSVERPDGSNFTLKIRSTKLEDSAMYFCASSEAPGTSGGNTDTQYFGPGTRLTVL.

The chain combines TRBV7-9 with TRBJ1-1; D uncertain. Trimming took off 3 bases at V and 4 bases at J, with 6 bases between the two ends. The germline V gene has CDR1 SEHNR and CDR2 FQNEAQ (reference sequence). CDR3 length: 12 residues. In nucleotides, the CDR3 is TGTGCCAGCAGCTTCGAGGCCACTGAAGCTTTCTTT. Its protein is CASSFEATEAFF.

This clone was picked up one time. The chain couples TRBV6-1 to TRBJ1-2; D is unresolved. Germline CDR1 is MNHNS and CDR2 is SASEGT. The CDR3 has 13 residues. V lost 7 bases to trimming and J lost 3 bases, with 12 bases between them. The DNA of the CDR3 is TGTGCCAGCATCCCGCCCGGGGACTATGGCTACACCTTC. Translated, it gives CASIPPGDYGYTF.

In DNA form, the CDR3 reads TGTGCCAGCAGCTTAGGACAGACCCAAGAGACCCAGTACTTC. Translated, it gives CASSLGQTQETQYF. The chain carries TRBV11-2 and TRBJ2-5, with D possibly being TRBD1 (5 bases). Germline V CDR1 and CDR2: SGHAT, FQNNGV. Trimming removed 1 base from V and 1 base from J, with 7 bases in between. The CDR3 length is 14 residues.

The chain employs TRBV6-1 and TRBJ1-6; D is unresolved. The CDR3 has 16 amino acids. From germline, CDR1 is MNHNS and CDR2 SASEGT. The ends were cut back, 4 bases at V and 0 bases at J, with 10 bases in the middle. CDR3 coding DNA: TGTGCCAGCAGTGTGGGCCTTAGCTCCTATAATTCACCCCTCCACTTT. Protein sequence: CASSVGLSSYNSPLHF.

The table lists this clone with a few counts. The genes are TRBV6-1 and TRBJ2-7; D possibly corresponds to TRBD1 (5 bases). The germline gives CDR1 MNHNS, CDR2 SASEGT. This CDR3 is built from 15 residues. V lost 2 bases and J lost 3, with 14 bases in between. The CDR3 spells CASSENWAGIYEQYF. The CDR3 bases are TGTGCCAGCAGTGAAAATTGGGCAGGGATCTACGAGCAGTACTTC.

The chain employs TRBV10-3 and TRBJ1-2; 7 bases are a match to TRBD1. Germline CDR1 ENHRY, CDR2 SYGVKD. The CDR3 consists of 13 residues. Germline trimming cut 4 bases from V and 8 bases from J; bases unmatched to any gene: 7. CDR3 amino acids: CAISGTGAWGYTF. In DNA, the CDR3 is TGTGCCATCAGTGGGACAGGTGCTTGGGGCTACACCTTC.

This CDR3 is CASSFVQGADTQYF. In DNA form, the CDR3 reads TGTGCCAGCAGCTTTGTACAGGGGGCAGATACGCAGTATTTT. This chain connects TRBV5-4 to TRBJ2-3, with 8 bases aligning to TRBD1. Germline V gene data show CDR1 as SGHNT and CDR2 as YYREEE (reference sequence). The junction had 3 bases not matched to a gene; V was cut back by 2 bases and J by 4 bases. The CDR3 extends over 14 amino acids.

The V gene is TRBV6-6, the J gene TRBJ2-2; no definite D call. Deletions cut 3 bases from V and 8 bases from J, with 4 bases between. Germline CDR1 is MNHNY and CDR2 is SVGAGI (reference sequence). The CDR3 is 11 amino acids. In nucleotides, the CDR3 is TGTGCCAGCAGTTATCTTGGGGAGCTGTTTTTT. Protein sequence: CASSYLGELFF.

This clone has just one count. The V and J genes are TRBV5-1 and TRBJ1-6, with a weak D call TRBD1 (5 bases). Germline V lookup: CDR1 SGHRS, CDR2 YFSETQ. V lost 5 bases to trimming and J lost 15 bases, with 21 bases between them. This CDR3 spans 14 amino acids. The CDR3 nucleotides are TGCGCCAGCAGTCCTATTTCGGCGGGGCTGAACCTCCACTTT. Translation gives CASSPISAGLNLHF.

This clone was counted a single time. The rearrangement links TRBV4-2 to TRBJ2-3; a possible D gene is TRBD2 (5 bases). Germline V gene data show CDR1 as LGHNA and CDR2 as YNFKEQ. This CDR3 has 13 amino acids. V dropped 3 bases and J dropped 6 bases, with 10 bases sitting between them. The CDR3 sequence: CASSHRTGDTQYF. CDR3 DNA sequence: TGTGCCAGCAGCCACAGGACGGGGGATACGCAGTATTTT.

This chain uses TRBV5-4 with TRBJ2-3; 7 nucleotides align to TRBD2. The CDR3 runs to 13 residues. Germline trimming cut 3 bases from V and 4 bases from J; bases unmatched to any gene: 2. Per germline, CDR1 SGHNT and CDR2 YYREEE (reference sequence). CDR3 loop: CASSSLAPDTQYF. DNA for the CDR3: TGTGCCAGCAGCTCACTAGCGCCAGATACGCAGTATTTT.

This clone has just a few counts. The chain carries TRBV9 and TRBJ2-6; 7 bases align to TRBD1. This CDR3 has 19 amino acids. V was clipped by 4 bases and J by 0 bases; unmatched bases: 13. Per germline, CDR1 SGDLS and CDR2 YYNGEE. The CDR3 reads CASSHVRDRSFSGANVLTF. DNA for the CDR3: TGTGCCAGCAGCCACGTACGGGACAGATCCTTCTCTGGGGCCAACGTCCTGACTTTC.

The V and J genes are TRBV6-5 and TRBJ1-6; a possible D gene is TRBD1 (6 bases). Germline V gene lookup returns CDR1 MNHEY and CDR2 SVGAGI. Trimming cost V 1 base and J 10 bases, with 14 bases left between them. The CDR3 has 15 residues. The CDR3 region has the DNA TGTGCCAGCAGTTACTTTACAGGGACGGGATCACCCCTCCACTTT. It encodes CASSYFTGTGSPLHF.

This clone has just one count. The chain links TRBV7-9 to TRBJ1-2; D gene ambiguous. In germline, CDR1 is SEHNR, CDR2 FQNEAQ (reference sequence). Trimming cost V 5 bases and J 7 bases, with 14 bases left between them. This CDR3 comprises 13 residues. CDR3 region: CASSPLDSVGYTF. The CDR3 DNA is TGTGCCAGCAGCCCCCTAGATTCGGTTGGCTACACCTTC.

This chain joins TRBV28 and TRBJ1-2, with 7 bases lining up with TRBD1. After removal of 4 bases from V and 8 bases from J, the junction contained 7 bases not matched to a gene. This CDR3 has 13 residues. Germline values: CDR1 MDHEN, CDR2 SYDVKM. Written as DNA, the CDR3 is TGTGCCAGCAGTTCCCTTGACAGGGCCGGCTACACCTTC. This gives the protein CASSSLDRAGYTF.

V and J are TRBV5-4 and TRBJ2-7, with TRBD1 as a possible D gene (6 bases). Germline V gene data show CDR1 as SGHNT and CDR2 as YYREEE (reference sequence). V gave up 4 bases and J gave up 3 bases, with 11 bases separating them. The CDR3 extends over 13 amino acids. The CDR3 sequence is CASSPQDSYEQYF. The CDR3, as DNA: TGTGCCAGCAGCCCCCAGGACAGCTACGAGCAGTACTTC.

V is TRBV5-1 and J is TRBJ1-1; 8 bases align to TRBD1. The V and J ends lost 4 bases and 5 bases, in that order; junction bases with no gene match: 10. The CDR3 runs to 15 residues. Germline CDR1 and CDR2: SGHRS and YFSETQ. The CDR3 region is CASSGFTGGGTEAFF. The CDR3 nucleotides read TGCGCCAGCAGCGGGTTCACAGGGGGAGGGACTGAAGCTTTCTTT.

The chain recombines TRBV27 with TRBJ1-4; no clear D. CDR3 size: 17 residues. The germline gives CDR1 MNHEY, CDR2 SMNVEV (reference sequence). V was pared by 5 bases and J by 3 bases, with 19 bases between. CDR3 in DNA: TGTGCCAGCAGTCGTATCTGGGCCCGTCAGGCTAATGAAAAACTGTTTTTT. It specifies CASSRIWARQANEKLFF. Full variable domain (rest looked up from reference TRBV27 and TRBJ1-4): EAQVTQNPRYLITVTGKKLTVTCSQNMNHEYMSWYRQDPGLGLRQIYYSMNVEVTDKGDVPEGYKVSRKEKRNFPLILESPSPNQTSLYFCASSRIWARQANEKLFFGSGTQLSVL.

The genes are TRBV7-3 and TRBJ1-4; D uncertain. The CDR3 extends over 16 amino acids. Germline CDR1 and CDR2: SGHTA and FQGTGA. V was clipped by 1 base and J by 0 bases, with 9 bases between them. CDR3 in amino acids: CASSLKSGPTNEKLFF. The DNA of the CDR3 is TGTGCCAGCAGCTTAAAATCCGGTCCAACTAATGAAAAACTGTTTTTT.